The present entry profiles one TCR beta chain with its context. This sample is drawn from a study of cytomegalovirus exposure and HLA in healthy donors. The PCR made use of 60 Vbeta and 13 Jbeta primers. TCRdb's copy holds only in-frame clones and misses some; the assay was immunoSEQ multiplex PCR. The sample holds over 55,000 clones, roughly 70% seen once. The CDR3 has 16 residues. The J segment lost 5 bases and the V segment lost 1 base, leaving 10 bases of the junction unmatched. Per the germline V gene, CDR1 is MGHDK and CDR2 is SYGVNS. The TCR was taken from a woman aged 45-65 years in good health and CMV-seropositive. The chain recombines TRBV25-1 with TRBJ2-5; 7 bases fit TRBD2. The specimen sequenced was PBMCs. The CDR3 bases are TGTGCCAGCAGTGAATTAGGAAAGCGGGAAGTGGAGACCCAGTACTTC. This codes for CASSELGKREVETQYF.